This entry lists 7 T cell receptor beta chains sequenced from one sample in a study of PD-1 blockade in mismatch repair-deficient tumors (dated by TCRdb to between 2016 and 2019). Library preparation employed the immunoSEQ multiplex PCR assay. Held by TCRdb, this immuneACCESS table contains in-frame sequences only and omits some clones. Under half of the omission traces to an unresolved V gene where checked; the cause of the rest is unknown. The sample contains approximately 63,000 clones, approximately 88% of them found a single time. About 15% of the sample belongs to the ten largest clones. Sequencing used peripheral blood, obtained 52 weeks after starting pembrolizumab. The receptors were sampled from an adult with mismatch repair-deficient cancer.

This rearrangement joins TRBV30 to TRBJ1-3; the match to TRBD1 covers 7 bases. The junction had 7 bases not matched to a gene; V was cut back by 1 base and J by 4 bases. The length of the CDR3 is 15 residues. Looked up from germline, CDR1 is GTSNPN and CDR2 is SVGIG (reference sequence). The CDR3 is CAWSALTGLGNTIYF. CDR3 DNA: TGTGCCTGGAGTGCCCTGACAGGGCTGGGAAACACCATATATTTT.

The chain is built from TRBV9 and TRBJ2-2, with 9 bases identical to TRBD1. J was trimmed by 3 bases and V by 4 bases; bases with no gene match: 7. The CDR3 covers 16 residues. CDR1 is SGDLS and CDR2 is YYNGEE in the germline V gene. Here the CDR3 reads CASSSTTGGYTGELFF. The CDR3 DNA sequence: TGTGCCAGCAGCTCGACGACAGGGGGATACACCGGGGAGCTGTTTTTT.

The V call is TRBV11-3, the J call TRBJ2-7; no clear D. This CDR3 has 13 residues. With 5 bases removed from V and 3 bases from J, the gap between germline ends came to 11 bases. Germline CDR1 and CDR2: SGHNT and YENEEA. The CDR3 loop reads CASSPVGHYEQYF. DNA for the CDR3: TGTGCCAGCAGCCCAGTGGGCCACTACGAGCAGTACTTC. Using reference TRBV11-3 and TRBJ2-7 for the parts outside the CDR3, the full variable domain is EAGVVQSPRYKIIEKKQPVAFWCNPISGHNTLYWYLQNLGQGPELLIRYENEEAVDDSQLPKDRFSAERLKGVDSTLKIQPAELGDSAVYLCASSPVGHYEQYFGPGTRLTVT.

This chain connects TRBV2 to TRBJ2-1; weak D call: TRBD2 (6 bases). The CDR3 runs 14 residues. The V end was cut by 3 bases, the J end by 4 bases, with 10 bases between. Germline V gives CDR1 SNHLY, CDR2 FYNNEI. The CDR3 region has the DNA TGTGCCAGCAGTGACCTAGCGCTTTACAATGAGCAGTTCTTC. This encodes CASSDLALYNEQFF.

The CDR3 DNA reads as TGTGCCTGGAGTGAAAGGAGGGCTCCTGTCGAGCAGTACTTC. Translation gives CAWSERRAPVEQYF. The chain is built from TRBV30 and TRBJ2-7; D is possibly TRBD2 (6 bases). The CDR3 is 14 amino acids. V was shortened by 1 base and J by 6 bases, with 16 bases between the two germline ends. Germline V CDR1 and CDR2: GTSNPN, SVGIG (reference sequence).

J is TRBJ1-1 and V is TRBV7-9, with D perhaps TRBD1 (6 bases). Germline CDR1 reads SEHNR; CDR2 reads FQNEAQ (reference sequence). The CDR3 has 14 amino acids. V was pared by 8 bases and J by 1 base, with 14 bases between. For the CDR3, the DNA is TGTGCCAGCCGTGACCAGGGGACGAACACTGAAGCTTTCTTT. It specifies CASRDQGTNTEAFF.

This clone was observed a handful of times. The chain employs TRBV5-1 and TRBJ1-1; 8 bases fit TRBD1. Looked up from germline, CDR1 is SGHRS and CDR2 is YFSETQ. The CDR3 has 16 residues. V lost 0 bases and J lost 10; bases outside the gene matches: 14. The CDR3 spells CASSLVRRGRSGSAFF. For the CDR3, the DNA is TGCGCCAGCAGCTTGGTTCGCAGGGGGCGATCGGGGTCAGCTTTCTTT.